This is a list of T cell receptor beta chains from one sample in a study of T cell responses to AZD1222 COVID-19 vaccine. Clones were sequenced by immunoSEQ multiplex PCR, and TCRdb holds only the in-frame ones, with some missing. Of some 190,000 clones listed, around 90% are singletons. Sequenced here: peripheral blood, sampled 28 days after the second AZD1222 dose. These receptors were taken from an adult who received the AZD1222 COVID-19 vaccine. The CDR3 runs from the conserved cysteine through the conserved F or W. Each record gives: V gene, J gene, CDR3 protein.

v_gene: TRBV24-1
j_gene: TRBJ1-2
CDR3aa: CATSGPDVWADGYTF

v_gene: TRBV9
j_gene: TRBJ1-2
CDR3aa: CASSAGSIPNYGYTF

v_gene: TRBV4-2
j_gene: TRBJ1-3
CDR3aa: CASSQGTTSGNTIYF

v_gene: TRBV7-2
j_gene: TRBJ1-6
CDR3aa: CASSSRAAYNSPLHF

v_gene: TRBV15
j_gene: TRBJ2-7
CDR3aa: CATSSGSNWQGGYEQYF

v_gene: TRBV28
j_gene: TRBJ2-7
CDR3aa: CASWDRFYEQYF

v_gene: TRBV3-1/TRBV3-2
j_gene: TRBJ2-7
CDR3aa: CASSHNSQGLSGQYF

v_gene: TRBV5-1
j_gene: TRBJ2-1
CDR3aa: CASSYGTSGNNEQFF

v_gene: TRBV6-2/TRBV6-3
j_gene: TRBJ1-6
CDR3aa: CASSSVLSSYNSPLHF

v_gene: TRBV3-1/TRBV3-2
j_gene: TRBJ2-1
CDR3aa: CASSQLRQEQFF

v_gene: TRBV14
j_gene: TRBJ1-3
CDR3aa: CASSQASGNTIYF

v_gene: TRBV9
j_gene: TRBJ2-7
CDR3aa: CASSVGGGPHEQYF

v_gene: TRBV18
j_gene: TRBJ2-7
CDR3aa: CASSFQGGSYEQYF

v_gene: TRBV28
j_gene: TRBJ2-1
CDR3aa: CASSSSSPGRNEQFF

v_gene: TRBV11-1
j_gene: TRBJ1-2
CDR3aa: CASSWAAGDGYTF

v_gene: TRBV28
j_gene: TRBJ1-4
CDR3aa: CASSFSRSPYEKLFF

v_gene: TRBV6-5
j_gene: TRBJ2-3
CDR3aa: CASKAGGFTDTQYF

v_gene: TRBV7-9
j_gene: TRBJ2-3
CDR3aa: CASSLGLASSTDTQYF

v_gene: TRBV4-1
j_gene: TRBJ2-5
CDR3aa: CASSQDLGTGRGETQYF

v_gene: TRBV19
j_gene: TRBJ2-5
CDR3aa: CASSPQGLAGGETQYF

v_gene: TRBV28
j_gene: TRBJ2-1
CDR3aa: CASSLLAGYYNEQFF

v_gene: TRBV21-1
j_gene: TRBJ1-5
CDR3aa: CASSYKSGTGNQPQHF

v_gene: TRBV9
j_gene: TRBJ2-5
CDR3aa: CASSVAPAETQYF

v_gene: TRBV19
j_gene: TRBJ1-2
CDR3aa: CASSPTSTGTNGYTF

v_gene: TRBV7-9
j_gene: TRBJ1-6
CDR3aa: CASSLGQPGGSPLHF

v_gene: TRBV9
j_gene: TRBJ1-3
CDR3aa: CASSITASSGNTIYF

v_gene: TRBV2
j_gene: TRBJ1-4
CDR3aa: CASRVGGSNEKLFF

v_gene: TRBV11-1
j_gene: TRBJ2-1
CDR3aa: CASSLASGAASYNEQFF

v_gene: TRBV4-1
j_gene: TRBJ2-1
CDR3aa: CASSHPTRRDNEQFF

v_gene: TRBV7-9
j_gene: TRBJ1-2
CDR3aa: CASSLTGIYGYTF

v_gene: TRBV6-5
j_gene: TRBJ1-6
CDR3aa: CASSSREYSPLHF

v_gene: TRBV6-2/TRBV6-3
j_gene: TRBJ2-7
CDR3aa: CASSYSGHTYEQYF

v_gene: TRBV6-2/TRBV6-3
j_gene: TRBJ1-1
CDR3aa: CASSYSTRGLSILGTEAFF